This TCR beta chain was sequenced in a study of cytomegalovirus exposure and HLA in healthy donors. The PCR had 60 Vbeta and 13 Jbeta primers. The protocol was immunoSEQ multiplex PCR, while the TCRdb copy is restricted to in-frame clones and leaves out a portion. The data contain some 150,000 clones, approximately 80% of them singletons. Between the trimmed V and J ends, which lost 0 bases and 4 bases, there was a span of 11 bases. Germline V lookup: CDR1 SGDLS, CDR2 YYNGEE. The CDR3 sequence is 14 residues long. Study-level points and caveats: Accurate prediction of most subjects' HLA-A and HLA-B alleles from TCR beta sequences was reported. The likely explanation for a cluster of highly shared sequence variants was sequencing artifact. A link between a missense DCLRE1C variant and TCR beta V- and J-gene trimming emerged from a later analysis.

Of note for this clone: No antigen is known for it.

The receptor comes from a young woman in good health and CMV-seronegative. The chain is built from TRBV9 and TRBJ2-7; D is unclear. Sequencing was carried out using PBMCs. CDR3 sequence (DNA): TGTGCCAGCAGCGTAGGTCCTAATAATTACGAGCAGTACTTC. This gives the protein CASSVGPNNYEQYF.